This T cell receptor (beta chain) originates from a study of identifying expanded T cells in peripheral blood. The study's findings and limits: Over approximately two and four weeks, about 15 and 18 clones changed, versus 1.2 between replicates.

Profiled with immunoSEQ multiplex PCR; TCRdb holds only in-frame clones, not every one. The profile shows about 130,000 clones, less than 90% of them singletons. No infections or other immune events were documented during collection. Germline trimming cut 9 bases from V and 7 bases from J; bases unmatched to any gene: 15. The CDR3 sequence is 15 residues long. The V gene's germline CDR1 is LNHDA and CDR2 SQIVND (reference sequence). Concerning this clone: Antigen specificity is unknown.

The sequencing input was blood. This TCR came from a person aged 18 to 75 in good health. The chain is built from TRBV19 and TRBJ2-3; 8 bases line up with TRBD2. The CDR3 coding sequence is TGTGCCAGCCTACCAAATAGCGGGAAAAAGCATACGCAGTATTTT. Its protein product is CASLPNSGKKHTQYF.